This T cell receptor beta chain appears in the sequencing data of a study of OX40 agonist ivuxolimab in advanced cancers. The study, taken as a whole, reports: CD4+ T cells averaged fewer expanded clones than CD8+ T cells. At 0.1 to 3.0 mg/kg and by week 6, clonal expansion occurred in CD4+ and CD8+ blood T cells.

The V gene's germline CDR1 is SGHVS and CDR2 FQNEAQ. This CDR3 region has 20 residues. Unmatched junction bases numbered 17, after V lost 5 bases and J lost 2 bases. Using immunoSEQ multiplex PCR, the repertoire was profiled, and TCRdb retains in-frame clones only, with some absent. The sample lists around 72,000 clones; about 84% were seen once. With baseline, cycle 4 day 1, and cycle 7 day 1 as timepoints, blood was sampled. A word on this clone: Its target is unknown.

The source material was CD4+ or CD8+ T cells sorted from blood, sampled in a trial of the OX40 agonist ivuxolimab. The genes are TRBV7-8 and TRBJ2-6, with 8 bases matching TRBD1. The clonotype originates from an adult with an advanced solid tumor such as melanoma, head and neck, liver or kidney cancer. CDR3 loop: CASSLTYEDRGSAGANVLTF. DNA of the CDR3: TGTGCCAGCAGCCTTACTTATGAAGACAGGGGTTCTGCTGGGGCCAACGTCCTGACTTTC.